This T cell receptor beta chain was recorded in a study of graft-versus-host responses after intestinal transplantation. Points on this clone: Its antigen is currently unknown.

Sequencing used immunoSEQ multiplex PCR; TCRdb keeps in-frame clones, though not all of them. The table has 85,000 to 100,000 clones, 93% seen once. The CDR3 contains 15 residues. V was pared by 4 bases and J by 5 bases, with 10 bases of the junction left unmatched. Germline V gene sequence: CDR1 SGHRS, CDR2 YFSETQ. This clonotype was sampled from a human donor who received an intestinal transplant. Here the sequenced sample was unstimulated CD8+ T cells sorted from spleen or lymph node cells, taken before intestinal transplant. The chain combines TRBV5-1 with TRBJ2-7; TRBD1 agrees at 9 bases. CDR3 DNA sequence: TGCGCCAGCAGCCCGCTCGGGGACAGGGTGGACGAGCAGTACTTC. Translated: CASSPLGDRVDEQYF. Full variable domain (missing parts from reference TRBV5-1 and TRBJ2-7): KAGVTQTPRYLIKTRGQQVTLSCSPISGHRSVSWYQQTPGQGLQFLFEYFSETQRNKGNFPGRFSGRQFSNSRSEMNVSTLELGDSALYLCASSPLGDRVDEQYFGPGTRLTVT.